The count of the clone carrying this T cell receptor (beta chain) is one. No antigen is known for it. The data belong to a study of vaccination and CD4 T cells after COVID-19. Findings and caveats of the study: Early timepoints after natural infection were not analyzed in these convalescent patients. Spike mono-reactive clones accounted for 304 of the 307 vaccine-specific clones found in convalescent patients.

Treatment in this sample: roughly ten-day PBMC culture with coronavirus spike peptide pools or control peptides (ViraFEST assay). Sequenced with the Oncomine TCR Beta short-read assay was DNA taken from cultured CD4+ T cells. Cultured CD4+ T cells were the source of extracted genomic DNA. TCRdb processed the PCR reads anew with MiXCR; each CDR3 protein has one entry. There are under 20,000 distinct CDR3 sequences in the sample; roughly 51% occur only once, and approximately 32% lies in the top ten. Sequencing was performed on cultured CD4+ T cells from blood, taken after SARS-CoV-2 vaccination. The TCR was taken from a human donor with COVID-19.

CDR3 sequence: CATSRDGARGNEQFF. The CDR3 region has the DNA TGTGCCACCAGCAGAGACGGCGCTCGGGGCAATGAGCAGTTCTTC. J is TRBJ2-1 and V is TRBV15, with D possibly TRBD2 on 5 matching bases. There are 15 residues in the CDR3. Germline V lookup: CDR1 LNHNV, CDR2 YYDKDF (reference sequence). Trimming left V 0 bases short and J 6 bases short, with 12 bases between. Complete variable domain (other parts from reference TRBV15 and TRBJ2-1): DAMVIQNPRYQVTQFGKPVTLSCSQTLNHNVMYWYQQKSSQAPKLLFHYYDKDFNNEADTPDNFQSRRPNTSFCFLDIRSPGLGDTAMYLCATSRDGARGNEQFFGPGTRLTVL.